The clone carrying this TCR beta chain has just one count. The data derive from a study of metastatic and nonmetastatic thyroid tumors. Overall study context: Where malignant and benign thyroid patients were concerned, repertoires were compared across blood and tumor or nodule tissue.

Ahead of thyroid surgery, no patient had received treatment of any kind. The CDR3 is 11 amino acids. CDR1 is GTSNPN and CDR2 is SVGIG in the germline V gene (reference sequence). The ends were cut back, 3 bases at V and 10 bases at J, with 13 bases in the middle. In the authors' workflow: To classify distant metastasis in papillary thyroid cancer, a model was built from CDR3 differences across clinicopathological groups. TCRdb re-clonotyped the PCR reads through MiXCR. These V and J calls rely on TCRdb rather than the paper's analysis. Here the sample spans some 5,100 clones, approximately 40% being singletons.

Sequences were obtained from adjacent normal tissue. The chain combines TRBV30 with TRBJ2-7, with D perhaps matching TRBD1 (5 bases). The TCR comes from a female donor with papillary thyroid cancer or a benign thyroid nodule (not recorded which). Some clones in this sample may be carry-over from other donors' samples. CDR3 sequence (DNA): TGTGCCTGGAGGACAGCCTATATTCAGTACTTC. Protein product: CAWRTAYIQYF. The full variable domain, in which reference TRBV30 and TRBJ2-7 provide the parts outside the CDR3, is SQTIHQWPATLVQPVGSPLSLECTVEGTSNPNLYWYRQAAGRGLQLLFYSVGIGQISSEVPQNLSASRPQDRQFILSSKKLLLSDSGFYLCAWRTAYIQYFGPGTRLTVT.